The 21 T cell receptor beta chains below were found in one sample sequenced in a study of cytomegalovirus exposure and HLA in healthy donors. 60 Vbeta and 13 Jbeta primers were used in PCR. Only in-frame clones appear in the TCRdb table, and some are missing; sequencing was by immunoSEQ multiplex PCR. In the table there are around 110,000 clones, roughly 87% of which are singletons. The sample comprised PBMCs. These receptors were taken from a man aged 30 to 45 in good health and CMV-seropositive.

The chain is built from TRBV2 and TRBJ1-5; D possibly corresponds to TRBD1 (5 bases). The CDR3 runs to 14 residues. V was clipped by 3 bases and J by 0 bases, with 6 bases between them. Germline lookup yields CDR1 SNHLY and CDR2 FYNNEI. The CDR3 DNA is TGTGCCAGCAGTGATCAGGGTAGCAATCAGCCCCAGCATTTT. Residues: CASSDQGSNQPQHF.

The chain has TRBV11-2 and TRBJ1-2, with 7 bases identical to TRBD1. The germline CDR1 and CDR2 sequences are SGHAT and FQNNGV. The CDR3 loop spans 16 amino acids. The J segment lost 4 bases and the V segment lost 1 base, leaving 9 bases of the junction unmatched. CDR3 nucleotide sequence: TGTGCCAGCAGCTTAGGCAGGGGGAAAAGGTTCTATGGCTACACCTTC. Its protein product is CASSLGRGKRFYGYTF.

J is TRBJ2-5 and V is TRBV2; TRBD1 is a possible D gene (5 bases). TRBJ2-7 matches the DNA end more closely, so the J call is doubtful. The germline CDR1 and CDR2 sequences are SNHLY and FYNNEI. The CDR3 covers 14 residues. In DNA form, the CDR3 reads TGTGCCAGCACCCGGACATTCTCTTCTTACGAGCAGTACTTC. Encoded protein: CASTRTFSSYEQYF.

As regards this clone: Germline is not matched at one junction end, which may reflect a read error. The chain combines TRBV10-2 with TRBJ2-6; tentatively, D is TRBD1 (6 bases). The CDR3 has 16 amino acids. Per the germline V gene, CDR1 is WSHSY and CDR2 is SAAADI. The CDR3 coding sequence is TGCGCCAGCAGCAGGGGAATTGGGTCTGGGGCCAACGGCCTGACTTTC. Translated, it gives CASSRGIGSGANGLTF.

This clone was seen a few times. This rearrangement joins TRBV9 to TRBJ2-2; the D gene is possibly TRBD1 (6 bases). Germline-derived CDR1 and CDR2 are SGDLS and YYNGEE. This CDR3 spans 15 amino acids. Between the trimmed V and J ends, which lost 4 bases and 7 bases, there was a span of 17 bases. The CDR3 loop is CASSPLGGRDGELFF. In DNA, the CDR3 is TGTGCCAGCAGCCCTCTAGGGGGTCGTGACGGGGAGCTGTTTTTT.

The chain combines TRBV14 with TRBJ2-5; D is uncertain. In germline, CDR1 is SGHDN, CDR2 FVKESK. The CDR3 consists of 12 residues. V was clipped by 1 base and J by 5 bases, with 5 bases between them. The CDR3 reads CASSQGHETQYF. The DNA for the CDR3 is TGTGCCAGCAGCCAAGGACACGAGACCCAGTACTTC.

The chain employs TRBV14 and TRBJ1-1; the D is unclear. The CDR3 is 14 residues long. Trimming cost V 4 bases and J 0 bases, with 9 bases left between them. Germline values: CDR1 SGHDN, CDR2 FVKESK. CDR3 bases: TGTGCCAGCAGCCGCGAGTTACTGAACACTGAAGCTTTCTTT. Translating it yields CASSRELLNTEAFF. Together with reference TRBV14 and TRBJ1-1, the CDR3 gives the full variable domain: EAGVTQFPSHSVIEKGQTVTLRCDPISGHDNLYWYRRVMGKEIKFLLHFVKESKQDESGMPNNRFLAERTGGTYSTLKVQPAELEDSGVYFCASSRELLNTEAFFGQGTRLTVV.

The chain is built from TRBV11-3 and TRBJ1-1; weak D call: TRBD1 (6 bases). The CDR3 sequence is 15 residues long. The germline V gene encodes CDR1 SGHNT and CDR2 YENEEA. V shed 6 bases and J shed 6 bases, with 20 bases lying between them. This chain's CDR3 is CASRWGHVPGSEAFF. The CDR3 DNA reads as TGTGCCAGCAGGTGGGGACACGTCCCCGGGTCTGAAGCTTTCTTT.

The chain joins TRBV7-3 to TRBJ2-7, with D maybe TRBD2 (6 bases). The CDR3 is 13 residues long. Trimming cost V 5 bases and J 6 bases, with 14 bases left between them. The germline V gene has CDR1 SGHTA and CDR2 FQGTGA. The CDR3 region has the DNA TGTGCCAGCAGCCACCCGCCGGGGGTCGAGCAGTACTTC. This translates into CASSHPPGVEQYF.

The CDR3 coding sequence is TGCGCCAGCAGCCAAGATTCGGGGGGGAGGGGATATGCGGATACGCAGTATTTT. Residues: CASSQDSGGRGYADTQYF. This chain connects TRBV4-1 to TRBJ2-3, with 8 bases fitting TRBD2. The germline V gene has CDR1 MGHRA and CDR2 YSYEKL. The V and J ends lost 0 bases and 6 bases, in that order; junction bases with no gene match: 14. The CDR3 spans 18 residues.

J is TRBJ1-6 and V is TRBV9; the match to TRBD1 covers 7 bases. Germline loops: CDR1 SGDLS, CDR2 YYNGEE. Losses at the gene ends were 7 bases for V and 7 bases for J; bases not matched to a gene: 5. This CDR3 spans 13 amino acids. CDR3 region: CASSGQTNSPLHF. The CDR3 region has the DNA TGTGCCAGCTCGGGACAGACAAATTCACCCCTCCACTTT.

The chain combines TRBV27 with TRBJ2-5, with D unresolved. The J call is uncertain, as TRBJ2-7 better fits the DNA end. CDR3 length equals 15 residues. CDR1 MNHEY and CDR2 SMNVEV come from the germline V gene (reference sequence). The CDR3 DNA reads as TGTGCCAGCAGTTTAACCCTACTTAGCTCCTACGAGCAGTACTTC. It codes for CASSLTLLSSYEQYF.

This chain connects TRBV13 to TRBJ2-5; possibly TRBD2 for D (5 bases). The V gene lost 5 bases and the J gene lost 5 bases, with 18 bases spanning the gap. This CDR3 has 15 residues. Germline lookup yields CDR1 PRHDT and CDR2 FYEKMQ (reference sequence). The CDR3 sequence: CASSPLRANRETQYF. CDR3 nucleotides: TGTGCCAGCAGCCCCCTGAGGGCGAACCGGGAGACCCAGTACTTC.

The chain employs TRBV30 and TRBJ1-1, with D perhaps TRBD1 (5 bases). With 5 bases removed from V and 4 bases from J, the gap between germline ends came to 8 bases. Germline V gene lookup returns CDR1 GTSNPN and CDR2 SVGIG (reference sequence). The CDR3 spans 11 residues. The CDR3 protein is CAWQGFTEAFF. The CDR3 DNA is TGTGCCTGGCAGGGTTTCACTGAAGCTTTCTTT.

V and J are TRBV19 and TRBJ1-2; 8 nucleotides match TRBD1. Per germline, CDR1 LNHDA and CDR2 SQIVND (reference sequence). The CDR3 sequence is 15 residues long. The J segment lost 7 bases and the V segment lost 7 bases, leaving 14 bases of the junction unmatched. DNA for the CDR3: TGTGCCAGTACAGGACAGGGAAGACTTACGAGTGGCTACACCTTC. It translates to CASTGQGRLTSGYTF.

The chain employs TRBV27 and TRBJ1-1, with TRBD1 identical over 8 bases. V was clipped by 5 bases and J by 10 bases; unmatched bases: 9. Looked up from germline, CDR1 is MNHEY and CDR2 is SMNVEV (reference sequence). This CDR3 has 13 residues. CDR3 nucleotides: TGTGCCAGCAGTCCGGACAGGGAATATGGAGCTTTCTTT. Protein sequence: CASSPDREYGAFF.

The chain uses TRBV18 and TRBJ1-2; TRBD1 agrees at 9 bases. Trimming cost V 2 bases and J 10 bases; bases outside gene matches: 5. Germline V gene sequence: CDR1 KGHSH, CDR2 LQKENI. The CDR3 covers 13 residues. The CDR3 nucleotides are TGTGCCAGCTCACCATTGAGGACAGGGGCCTACACCTTC. Encoded protein: CASSPLRTGAYTF. The entire variable domain, with the rest obtained from reference TRBV18 and TRBJ1-2, is as follows: NAGVMQNPRHLVRRRGQEARLRCSPMKGHSHVYWYRQLPEEGLKFMVYLQKENIIDESGMPKERFSAEFPKEGPSILRIQQVVRGDSAAYFCASSPLRTGAYTFGSGTRLTVV.

About this clone: At one boundary the junction diverges from the germline segment, which might be a read error. The CDR3 DNA follows: TGCGCCAGCAGTGAGGGGTCAACGGCCAAAAACAGTCAGTACTTC. Amino acid sequence: CASSEGSTAKNSQYF. The chain employs TRBV10-1 and TRBJ2-4; D is unresolved. CDR3 length: 15 residues. CDR1 WNHNN and CDR2 SYGVQD come from the germline V gene (reference sequence).

J is TRBJ1-1 and V is TRBV18; possibly TRBD1 for D (5 bases). The V end was cut by 5 bases, the J end by 1 base, with 11 bases between. The germline V gene encodes CDR1 KGHSH and CDR2 LQKENI. CDR3 length: 14 residues. CDR3 DNA: TGTGCCAGCTCAGGTGACAGCTCGAACACTGAAGCTTTCTTT. Protein sequence: CASSGDSSNTEAFF.

This clone was counted a single time. The rearrangement links TRBV11-1 to TRBJ2-5, with TRBD1 matching 7 bases. The V gene end was trimmed by 6 bases and the J gene end by 2 bases; junction bases not matched to a gene: 0. The CDR3 consists of 12 residues. Germline CDR1 is SGHAT and CDR2 is FQDESV (reference sequence). Here the CDR3 reads CASRGQQETQYF. DNA for the CDR3: TGTGCCAGCAGGGGACAGCAAGAGACCCAGTACTTC.

This clone was detected only once. The genes are TRBV6-5 and TRBJ2-6; 9 positions agree with TRBD1. Trimming removed 6 bases from V and 2 bases from J; junction bases left unmatched: 2. Germline V gene lookup returns CDR1 MNHEY and CDR2 SVGAGI. The length of the CDR3 is 15 residues. The CDR3 spells CASSRTGAGANVLTF. CDR3 DNA: TGTGCCAGCAGCCGGACAGGGGCTGGGGCCAACGTCCTGACTTTC.